The T cell receptor beta chain under discussion was sequenced for a study of identical twins. The CDR3 extends over 16 amino acids. Trimming cost V 1 base and J 0 bases, with 12 bases left between them. Germline values: CDR1 SGHRS, CDR2 YFSETQ. The donor group consisted entirely of healthy Caucasians. A universal primer site came from template switching; cDNA carried unique molecular identifiers. TCRdb re-called the 5' RACE reads with MiXCR, one entry per CDR3 protein. The data contain about 1.7 million distinct CDR3 sequences, less than 35% of them singletons. The specimen sequenced was cord blood. This TCR was sampled from a newborn girl in good health. This chain connects TRBV5-1 to TRBJ2-3, with D perhaps matching TRBD1 (7 bases). The CDR3 region is CASSLSTGTSTDTQYF. CDR3 bases: TGCGCCAGCAGCTTGTCGACAGGGACTAGCACAGATACGCAGTATTTT.